Listed here are 20 T cell receptor beta chains from one sample, sequenced in a study of identical twins. TCRdb fed the 5' RACE reads into MiXCR, producing one record per CDR3 protein. The sample yields around 960,000 distinct CDR3 sequences, more than 9% seen once. The same specimen was also included in a second study, on yellow fever vaccine responses in identical twins.

Material: PBMCs. These receptors all stem from a young woman in good health.

The chain has TRBV5-1 and TRBJ2-3; tentative D call: TRBD2 (6 bases). Germline-derived CDR1 and CDR2 are SGHRS and YFSETQ. CDR3 length equals 12 residues. V gave up 7 bases and J gave up 9 bases, with 15 bases separating them. The CDR3 DNA reads as TGCGCCAGCCGTGTTGGGGAGGAGACGCAGTATTTT. It encodes CASRVGEETQYF.

The rearrangement links TRBV7-9 to TRBJ2-2; D uncertain. Germline lookup yields CDR1 SEHNR and CDR2 FQNEAQ (reference sequence). The CDR3 consists of 14 residues. V lost 3 bases and J lost 9, with 14 bases in between. CDR3: CASSFAQRSRELFF. The CDR3 DNA sequence: TGTGCCAGCAGCTTTGCCCAGAGGAGTCGGGAGCTGTTTTTT.

This clonotype turned up a few times. The chain joins TRBV5-8 to TRBJ2-3, with a tentative D call TRBD1 (6 bases). CDR3 length equals 15 residues. The germline CDR1 and CDR2 sequences are SGHTS and YDEGEE. Deletions cut 4 bases from V and 5 bases from J, with 17 bases between. The CDR3 loop reads CASSHGNRVEDTQYF. The DNA of the CDR3 is TGTGCCAGCAGCCATGGTAACAGGGTTGAAGATACGCAGTATTTT.

The chain uses TRBV15 and TRBJ2-1; TRBD1 matches at 8 bases. The trim removed 1 base at V and 4 bases at J, leaving 6 bases unmatched. Per germline, CDR1 LNHNV and CDR2 YYDKDF (reference sequence). The CDR3 runs 16 residues. CDR3 sequence reads: CATSRGGTGVYNEQFF. The DNA for the CDR3 is TGTGCCACCAGCAGAGGGGGGACAGGAGTATACAATGAGCAGTTCTTC.

CDR3 DNA sequence: TGTGCCAGCAGCCAAGATAGGGGACTAGCGAGAGGTGAGCAGTTCTTC. It specifies CASSQDRGLARGEQFF. The gene calls are TRBV3-1 and TRBJ2-1; TRBD2 agrees at 10 bases. The J segment lost 9 bases and the V segment lost 0 bases, leaving 8 bases of the junction unmatched. Germline CDR1 is LGHDT and CDR2 is YNNKEL (reference sequence). This CDR3 is 16 amino acids long.

In this sample, this clonotype turned up a few times. The V gene is TRBV29-1, the J gene TRBJ1-4; a possible D gene is TRBD1 (5 bases). V lost 4 bases, J lost 8 bases, and 17 bases lay in between. The CDR3 spans 14 residues. Germline V gene lookup returns CDR1 SQVTM and CDR2 ANQGSEA. The CDR3 is CSVASGWGREKLFF. The CDR3 bases are TGCAGCGTTGCCTCTGGGTGGGGCAGGGAAAAACTGTTTTTT.

This clonotype was seen a handful of times. The chain combines TRBV20-1 with TRBJ2-3; the match to TRBD2 covers 8 bases. Germline assignment: CDR1 DFQATT and CDR2 SNEGSKA (reference sequence). The CDR3 contains 17 residues. J lost 3 bases, V lost 0 bases, and 11 bases had no gene match. CDR3 DNA: TGCAGTGCTAGAGATCCACGAGCGGGAGAACGAACAGATACGCAGTATTTT. Encoded protein: CSARDPRAGERTDTQYF.

This clonotype was picked up many times. The chain couples TRBV3-1 to TRBJ2-2; D is undetermined. V was shortened by 1 base and J by 6 bases, with 9 bases between the two germline ends. The CDR3 is made up of 14 amino acids. The germline V gene encodes CDR1 LGHDT and CDR2 YNNKEL (reference sequence). The CDR3 bases are TGTGCCAGCAGCCAAGGTCTAGTGGCCGGGGAGCTGTTTTTT. This codes for CASSQGLVAGELFF.

At least ten counts were recorded for this clonotype. The rearrangement joins TRBV5-1 to TRBJ2-1, with TRBD1 matching over 8 bases. Germline assignment: CDR1 SGHRS and CDR2 YFSETQ. Trimming removed 4 bases from V and 0 bases from J; junction bases left unmatched: 12. This CDR3 contains 18 residues. The CDR3 DNA reads as TGCGCCAGCAGCCCCTTAAATACAGGGGGAGACTCCTACAATGAGCAGTTCTTC. Its protein is CASSPLNTGGDSYNEQFF.

The CDR3 coding sequence is TGTGCCAGCAGGGGCCACCACCGCAAGAAGGGGTACAATGAGCAGTTCTTC. This sequence encodes CASRGHHRKKGYNEQFF. V gene TRBV25-1 combines with J gene TRBJ2-1, with D possibly matching TRBD1 (5 bases). The CDR3 has 17 residues. In germline, CDR1 is MGHDK, CDR2 SYGVNS. V lost 6 bases, J lost 4 bases, and 22 bases lay in between.

This clonotype has a count of ten or more. The rearrangement joins TRBV6-4 to TRBJ2-2; no firm D call. CDR3 length: 13 amino acids. Trimming stripped 2 bases from V and 4 bases from J, with 5 bases between. Looked up from germline, CDR1 is MRHNA and CDR2 is SNTAGT. CDR3 sequence (DNA): TGTGCCAGCAGTGACCGCAGCACCGGGGAGCTGTTTTTT. Its translation is CASSDRSTGELFF.

This clonotype was counted a few times. This chain joins TRBV12-3 or TRBV12-4 and TRBJ2-1; 8 bases are shared with TRBD2. The V segment lost 1 base and the J segment 10 bases; nucleotides outside the gene matches: 6. CDR3 length: 14 amino acids. DNA of the CDR3: TGTGCCAGCAGTTTAGGGACTAGCCCGCGGGAGCAGTTCTTC. Translation: CASSLGTSPREQFF.

This clonotype occurred a few times. The chain is built from TRBV7-9 and TRBJ2-1; 9 bases agree with TRBD2. The germline CDR1 and CDR2 sequences are SEHNR and FQNEAQ (reference sequence). This CDR3 comprises 13 residues. V trimming: 2 bases; J trimming: 10 bases; junction bases outside the gene matches: 3. The chain's CDR3 is CASSLTTSGEQFF. Written as DNA, the CDR3 is TGTGCCAGCAGCTTAACGACTAGCGGAGAGCAGTTCTTC.

This clonotype showed up just a few times. The chain couples TRBV6-2 or TRBV6-3 to TRBJ2-5, with D perhaps TRBD2 (5 bases). Germline V CDR1 and CDR2: MNHEY, SVGEGT. Trimming removed 2 bases at V and 6 bases at J, with 13 bases between. The CDR3 covers 14 residues. CDR3 in DNA: TGTGCCAGCAGTTACGGGAGAGGGTTGAAGACCCAGTACTTC. It yields the protein CASSYGRGLKTQYF.

This clonotype was seen more than once but under ten times. The chain links TRBV20-1 to TRBJ2-4; D is uncertain. The CDR3 sequence is 15 residues long. The V end lost 0 bases, the J end lost 0 bases, and 9 bases lay between the germline ends. Germline loops: CDR1 DFQATT, CDR2 SNEGSKA (reference sequence). This CDR3 reads CSARDGHLAKNIQYF. The CDR3 nucleotides read TGCAGTGCTAGAGATGGTCATCTAGCCAAAAACATTCAGTACTTC.

The table lists this clonotype with many counts. This sequence joins TRBV25-1 and TRBJ2-1, with D perhaps TRBD1 (7 bases). Per germline, CDR1 MGHDK and CDR2 SYGVNS. CDR3 length: 16 amino acids. V was clipped by 3 bases and J by 0 bases, with 12 bases between them. CDR3 residues: CASSDQGGSSYNEQFF. The CDR3, as DNA: TGTGCCAGCAGTGACCAGGGGGGTAGCTCCTACAATGAGCAGTTCTTC.

This clonotype has only a few counts. The V call is TRBV7-8, the J call TRBJ2-1, with 8 bases lining up with TRBD2. Germline-derived CDR1 and CDR2 are SGHVS and FQNEAQ. After removal of 7 bases from V and 0 bases from J, the junction contained 8 bases not matched to a gene. The CDR3 length is 16 residues. The CDR3: CASTPLAGISYNEQFF. CDR3 nucleotide sequence: TGTGCCAGCACCCCTTTAGCGGGAATCTCCTACAATGAGCAGTTCTTC.

J is TRBJ2-3 and V is TRBV20-1, with a tentative D call TRBD1 (6 bases). The germline gives CDR1 DFQATT, CDR2 SNEGSKA (reference sequence). The CDR3 loop spans 13 amino acids. The CDR3 loop reads CRGAPGTTDTQYF. CDR3 nucleotides: TGCAGGGGGGCTCCGGGGACCACAGATACGCAGTATTTT.

This clonotype occurred a few times. This chain connects TRBV18 to TRBJ2-4, with 7 bases that match TRBD2. Losses at the gene ends were 0 bases for V and 3 bases for J; bases not matched to a gene: 5. Germline assignment: CDR1 KGHSH and CDR2 LQKENI. The CDR3 consists of 16 residues. CDR3 loop: CASSPPGGDGKNIQYF. The CDR3 nucleotides read TGTGCCAGCTCACCACCGGGAGGGGACGGCAAAAACATTCAGTACTTC.

The gene calls are TRBV3-1 and TRBJ2-5; D assignment may be TRBD1 or TRBD2 (6 bases each). CDR3 length: 18 amino acids. Trimming shortened V by 4 bases and J by 1 base, and 22 bases separated the two germline ends. Germline CDR1 and CDR2: LGHDT and YNNKEL (reference sequence). The CDR3 DNA reads as TGTGCCAGCAGCCCCCCGGCCCTTAGGAGGGGGGTCCAAGAGACCCAGTACTTC. The encoded protein is CASSPPALRRGVQETQYF.